The 27 T cell receptor beta chains below all came from one sample that was sequenced in a study of T-cell reconstitution after alpha-beta-depleted transplantation in children (dated by TCRdb to 2015 to 2016). The library was generated by PCR. TCRdb lists the instrument as Illumina HiSeq 2500. TCR library preparation used molecular barcoding, with unique molecular identifiers applied to normalize quantification of the TCRbeta repertoire. TCRdb reprocessed the public reads (quality trimming at Q25 with fastp, clone calling with MiXCR) and kept in-frame beta chains. Every CDR3 protein is listed once, alongside the most common genes and DNA of its rows. A total of roughly 490,000 distinct CDR3 sequences appear in this sample, approximately 10% of them only once. The ten largest clones represent about 14% of the sample. Read against the paper, the sample's treatment or condition label means: allogeneic hematopoietic cell transplantation with graft depleted of TCRalphabeta T cells and CD19 B cells.

The input for sequencing was PBMCs, mostly from graft donor cells, taken 180 days after TCRalphabeta/CD19-depleted stem cell transplant. These receptors were collected from a female patient aged 2-9 years who had a stem cell transplant for aplastic anemia, so the T cells may come from the graft donor.

This clonotype occurred a few times. V gene TRBV6-5 combines with J gene TRBJ2-7; 7 bases are a match to TRBD1. The V gene's germline CDR1 is MNHEY and CDR2 SVGAGI. V was pared by 4 bases and J by 0 bases, with 6 bases of the junction left unmatched. The CDR3 runs 15 residues. The CDR3 DNA reads TGTGCCAGCAGTTGGGACAGCCTAACCTCCTACGAGCAGTACTTC. As protein: CASSWDSLTSYEQYF.

This clonotype was observed a handful of times. V usage is TRBV5-1 and J usage is TRBJ1-6; D is uncertain. V was shortened by 0 bases and J by 7 bases, with 8 bases between the two germline ends. The CDR3 has 14 amino acids. Germline V CDR1 and CDR2: SGHRS, YFSETQ. In DNA, the CDR3 is TGCGCCAGCAGCTTGGCGGGTGCGAATTCACCCCTCCACTTT. Its translation: CASSLAGANSPLHF.

This clonotype showed up just a few times. The rearrangement links TRBV5-6 to TRBJ2-5; TRBD2 agrees at 12 bases. Germline CDR1 is SGHDT and CDR2 is YYEEEE. This CDR3 is built from 15 residues. Unmatched junction bases numbered 7, after V lost 3 bases and J lost 7 bases. CDR3 residues: CASSSRLAGAGTQYF. CDR3 DNA sequence: TGTGCCAGCAGCTCGCGACTAGCGGGAGCGGGGACCCAGTACTTC.

The V and J genes are TRBV6-2 or TRBV6-3 and TRBJ2-1, with 11 bases identical to TRBD2. Losses at the gene ends were 5 bases for V and 7 bases for J; bases not matched to a gene: 7. Germline assignment: CDR1 MNHEY and CDR2 SVGEGT. CDR3 length: 15 amino acids. The CDR3 here is CASSPLAGEGNEQFF. CDR3 DNA sequence: TGTGCCAGCAGTCCACTAGCGGGAGAGGGGAATGAGCAGTTCTTC.

This chain connects TRBV28 to TRBJ2-1; TRBD1 agrees at 8 bases. This CDR3 is built from 14 residues. From germline, CDR1 is MDHEN and CDR2 SYDVKM. V was clipped by 6 bases and J by 6 bases; unmatched bases: 7. The CDR3 spells CASRWTGPSNEQFF. Written as DNA, the CDR3 is TGTGCCAGCAGATGGACAGGGCCATCCAATGAGCAGTTCTTC.

This clonotype was seen ten or more times. The V gene is TRBV15, the J gene TRBJ1-1; TRBD1 matches 7 bases. The CDR3 covers 15 residues. Losses at the gene ends were 1 base for V and 2 bases for J; bases not matched to a gene: 4. Germline V CDR1 and CDR2: LNHNV, YYDKDF (reference sequence). In DNA, the CDR3 is TGTGCCACCAGCAGAGGGGCAGGGGGAAACACTGAAGCTTTCTTT. Translated, it gives CATSRGAGGNTEAFF.

V gene TRBV25-1 combines with J gene TRBJ2-5; D gene ambiguous. The CDR3 is 16 residues long. Trimming removed 0 bases from V and 1 base from J, with 12 bases in between. Germline CDR1 reads MGHDK; CDR2 reads SYGVNS. CDR3 loop: CASSEYLLGPQETQYF. Here the CDR3 DNA reads TGTGCCAGCAGTGAATATTTGTTAGGGCCCCAAGAGACCCAGTACTTC.

The rearrangement uses TRBV4-2 and TRBJ2-3, with D perhaps matching TRBD2 (7 bases). V lost 1 base and J lost 0, with 17 bases in between. The CDR3 extends over 18 amino acids. The V gene's germline CDR1 is LGHNA and CDR2 YNFKEQ. The CDR3 loop reads CASSQGIFGGPSTDTQYF. Written as DNA, the CDR3 is TGTGCCAGCAGCCAAGGGATATTCGGGGGGCCTAGCACAGATACGCAGTATTTT.

This chain joins TRBV7-9 and TRBJ2-1, with TRBD1 identical over 8 bases. In germline, CDR1 is SEHNR, CDR2 FQNEAQ (reference sequence). The trim removed 6 bases at V and 3 bases at J, leaving 13 bases unmatched. The CDR3 totals 17 residues. The CDR3 sequence: CASRRSGGFELYNEQFF. The CDR3 DNA reads TGTGCCAGCAGGAGGTCAGGGGGCTTCGAACTCTACAATGAGCAGTTCTTC.

This rearrangement joins TRBV4-3 to TRBJ1-5; D may be TRBD1 (6 bases). This CDR3 is 14 amino acids long. Per germline, CDR1 LGHNA and CDR2 YSLEER. V was pared by 1 base and J by 4 bases, with 8 bases between. The CDR3 sequence: CASSQVQGNQPQHF. As DNA, the CDR3 is TGCGCCAGCAGCCAAGTGCAGGGGAATCAGCCCCAGCATTTT.

This clonotype was recorded many times. This sequence joins TRBV20-1 and TRBJ2-2; 8 nucleotides agree with TRBD2. This CDR3 is 15 amino acids long. The trim removed 3 bases at V and 3 bases at J, leaving 6 bases unmatched. The germline V gene encodes CDR1 DFQATT and CDR2 SNEGSKA (reference sequence). DNA of the CDR3: TGCAGTGCTAGCAGGGCTAGCGGGTACACCGGGGAGCTGTTTTTT. This encodes CSASRASGYTGELFF.

This rearrangement joins TRBV25-1 to TRBJ2-3; the D is unclear. Germline V gene sequence: CDR1 MGHDK, CDR2 SYGVNS. V was shortened by 7 bases and J by 0 bases, with 11 bases between the two germline ends. The CDR3 spans 14 residues. CDR3 DNA sequence: TGTGCCAGCATCCCAGGCGCGAGCACAGATACGCAGTATTTT. This sequence encodes CASIPGASTDTQYF.

Only a few counts were recorded for this clonotype. This chain links TRBV9 with TRBJ2-1, with a weak D call TRBD1 (6 bases). Germline loops: CDR1 SGDLS, CDR2 YYNGEE. CDR3 length: 17 amino acids. V dropped 1 base and J dropped 3 bases, with 17 bases sitting between them. CDR3 sequence reads: CASSVTTGTIGYNEQFF. The CDR3 nucleotides read TGTGCCAGCAGCGTAACAACCGGGACAATAGGCTACAATGAGCAGTTCTTC.

This clonotype was counted ten times or more. The V and J genes are TRBV10-3 and TRBJ2-2; no clear D gene. The germline V gene encodes CDR1 ENHRY and CDR2 SYGVKD. The V end was cut by 6 bases, the J end by 0 bases, with 5 bases between. The CDR3 covers 13 residues. CDR3 sequence (DNA): TGTGCCATCAGACCAACGAACACCGGGGAGCTGTTTTTT. Its translation is CAIRPTNTGELFF.

This chain joins TRBV5-1 and TRBJ2-1, with D perhaps matching TRBD1 (6 bases). CDR1 SGHRS and CDR2 YFSETQ come from the germline V gene. This CDR3 has 16 residues. V was cut by 0 bases and J by 0 bases, with 10 bases left in between. Written as DNA, the CDR3 is TGCGCCAGCAGCTTGGCGGCCAGGGGCTCCTACAATGAGCAGTTCTTC. Its translation is CASSLAARGSYNEQFF.

In its sample, this clonotype was seen many times. The chain carries TRBV7-2 and TRBJ1-5; D is perhaps TRBD1 (5 bases). V shed 5 bases and J shed 3 bases, with 14 bases lying between them. CDR3 size: 15 residues. Germline-derived CDR1 and CDR2 are SGHTA and FQGNSA. The CDR3 nucleotides are TGTGCCAGCAGCCGTAAGGGAGGGGACAATCAGCCCCAGCATTTT. Its translation: CASSRKGGDNQPQHF.

The chain is built from TRBV3-1 and TRBJ2-1; D remains ambiguous. Trimming removed 3 bases from V and 8 bases from J, with 20 bases in between. This CDR3 is built from 16 residues. CDR1 and CDR2 from the germline V gene are LGHDT and YNNKEL (reference sequence). CDR3 coding DNA: TGTGCCAGCAGCCAGTTCTCCGCCTTACTCCTGTATGAGCAGTTCTTC. Protein sequence: CASSQFSALLLYEQFF.

V gene TRBV11-2 combines with J gene TRBJ1-4; no definite D call. The germline CDR1 and CDR2 sequences are SGHAT and FQNNGV. Trimming removed 0 bases at V and 4 bases at J, with 21 bases between. CDR3 length: 19 amino acids. CDR3 region: CASSLDPSGVRRLNEKLFF. The CDR3 nucleotides read TGTGCCAGCAGCTTAGATCCTTCGGGTGTGCGCAGGCTTAATGAAAAACTGTTTTTT. The whole variable domain, filled in from reference TRBV11-2 and TRBJ1-4, reads EAGVAQSPRYKIIEKRQSVAFWCNPISGHATLYWYQQILGQGPKLLIQFQNNGVVDDSQLPKDRFSAERLKGVDSTLKIQPAKLEDSAVYLCASSLDPSGVRRLNEKLFFGSGTQLSVL.

This clonotype was observed a few times. The chain recombines TRBV6-9 with TRBJ2-7; 10 bases map to TRBD1. The CDR3 length is 17 residues. Germline-derived CDR1 and CDR2 are MNHGY and SVAAGI. Germline trimming cut 3 bases from V and 8 bases from J; bases unmatched to any gene: 16. The DNA for the CDR3 is TGTGCCAGCAGTTACTTTCCTAGGGGGGACAGGGGTAGGAAGCAGTACTTC. Its protein product is CASSYFPRGDRGRKQYF.

The chain is built from TRBV7-2 and TRBJ2-4; D possibly corresponds to TRBD2 (6 bases). Germline lookup yields CDR1 SGHTA and CDR2 FQGNSA. The CDR3 is made up of 19 amino acids. V dropped 1 base and J dropped 0 bases, with 19 bases sitting between them. The CDR3 region has the DNA TGTGCCAGCAGCTTAGGGCCTAGCGAACTATCAGCAGCCAAAAACATTCAGTACTTC. It codes for CASSLGPSELSAAKNIQYF.

This clonotype was observed many times. The genes are TRBV7-2 and TRBJ2-7; 10 bases line up with TRBD1. V dropped 3 bases and J dropped 7; count of bases not matched to a gene: 6. CDR1 and CDR2 (germline): SGHTA, FQGNSA. The CDR3 totals 14 residues. CDR3 loop: CASSFRDRGREQYV. The CDR3 DNA is TGTGCCAGCAGCTTCCGGGACAGGGGCCGGGAGCAGTACGTC.

This clonotype was seen a handful of times. The gene calls are TRBV7-2 and TRBJ1-5, with TRBD1 matching 11 bases. In germline, CDR1 is SGHTA, CDR2 FQGNSA. The CDR3 extends over 15 amino acids. The ends lost 5 bases at V and 7 bases at J; junction bases unmatched: 7. The CDR3 reads CASSPWTGGGQPQHF. The CDR3 DNA reads TGTGCCAGCAGCCCTTGGACAGGGGGCGGCCAGCCCCAGCATTTT.

This clonotype was seen more than once but under ten times. The gene calls are TRBV7-2 and TRBJ2-1, with 8 bases matching TRBD2. V was clipped by 5 bases and J by 4 bases; unmatched bases: 22. This CDR3 is 20 amino acids long. Germline V gene data show CDR1 as SGHTA and CDR2 as FQGNSA. This chain's CDR3 is CASSPKSGRGTSGLYNEQFF. In nucleotides, the CDR3 is TGTGCCAGCAGCCCGAAATCGGGCAGGGGAACTAGCGGTTTATACAATGAGCAGTTCTTC.

This clonotype was found many times. The chain is built from TRBV29-1 and TRBJ2-2; TRBD2 matches at 12 bases. V lost 4 bases and J lost 6; bases outside the gene matches: 6. Germline-derived CDR1 and CDR2 are SQVTM and ANQGSEA. This CDR3 spans 15 amino acids. CDR3 protein: CSVVSLAGGAGELFF. The CDR3 region has the DNA TGCAGCGTTGTATCGCTAGCGGGAGGGGCCGGGGAGCTGTTTTTT.

This clonotype has a handful of counts. This sequence joins TRBV11-2 and TRBJ2-1; TRBD1 agrees at 9 bases. In germline, CDR1 is SGHAT, CDR2 FQNNGV. The CDR3 totals 15 residues. After removal of 1 base from V and 7 bases from J, the junction contained 5 bases not matched to a gene. CDR3 DNA: TGTGCCAGCAGCTTAGGGGACAGGGCTTCGAATGAGCAGTTCTTC. It codes for CASSLGDRASNEQFF.

This clonotype was detected a few times. The V gene is TRBV12-3 or TRBV12-4, the J gene TRBJ2-3; TRBD1 is a possible D gene (6 bases). With 7 bases removed from V and 7 bases from J, the gap between germline ends came to 18 bases. This CDR3 is built from 14 residues. CDR3 region: CASTSYRERNTQYF. CDR3 in DNA: TGTGCCAGCACCTCCTACAGGGAGAGGAATACGCAGTATTTT.

The V and J genes are TRBV6-2 or TRBV6-3 and TRBJ2-7; 8 bases line up with TRBD2. V was clipped by 7 bases and J by 3 bases; unmatched bases: 5. The CDR3 has 13 amino acids. The germline CDR1 and CDR2 sequences are MNHEY and SVGEGT. CDR3 amino acids: CASTLADFYEQYF. In DNA form, the CDR3 reads TGTGCCAGCACACTAGCGGACTTCTACGAGCAGTACTTC.